This TCR beta chain came from a study of cytomegalovirus exposure and HLA in healthy donors. Whole-study results and caveats: Later on, an analysis found that several of the most significant clusters appeared to be linked to common viral pathogens, which included parvovirus B19. It was reported that TCR beta sequences correctly inferred the HLA-A and HLA-B alleles for most subjects.

Samples came from healthy bone marrow donors. PCR employed 60 Vbeta and 13 Jbeta primers. TCRdb's table, derived via immunoSEQ multiplex PCR, lists solely in-frame clones and lacks some. The table records about 96,000 clones, 64% of them present only once. As for this clone: Its antigen is still unknown.

The CDR3 length is 15 residues. From germline, CDR1 is MDHEN and CDR2 SYDVKM. Trimming removed 5 bases from V and 5 bases from J, with 16 bases in between. The TCR sequence derives from a man between 60 and 70 years old in good health and CMV-seronegative. Sequenced sample: PBMCs. J is TRBJ1-5 and V is TRBV28; D might be TRBD1 (6 bases). CDR3: CASSPDRTQHQPQHF. CDR3 sequence (DNA): TGTGCCAGCAGTCCCGACAGGACGCAACATCAGCCCCAGCATTTT.